This T cell receptor beta chain was documented in a study of cytomegalovirus exposure and HLA in healthy donors. Study results and limitations: Altogether, around 160 TCR beta chains were recorded as cytomegalovirus-associated. Prior analysis indicated that the majority of TCR beta V segments exhibited productivity approximately 90% or approximately 30% of the time. Association of under 20,000 TCR beta sequences with HLA alleles was found at 0.05 false discovery rate in a later analysis.

As regards this clone: What it binds is unknown.

Both 60 Vbeta primers and 13 Jbeta primers went into the PCR. TCRdb's table, derived via immunoSEQ multiplex PCR, lists solely in-frame clones and lacks some. This sample has 90,000 to 140,000 clones; around 72% occur once, and the top ten carry roughly 1.9%. Germline V gene lookup returns CDR1 MDHEN and CDR2 SYDVKM. This CDR3 has 14 amino acids. V shed 5 bases and J shed 7 bases, with 14 bases lying between them. The source is a man aged 25 to 40 in good health and CMV-seronegative. The chain couples TRBV28 to TRBJ1-4; D is undetermined. The sequencing sample was made of PBMCs. CDR3 sequence: CASSTPTPGEKLFF. Written as DNA, the CDR3 is TGTGCCAGCAGTACACCCACCCCAGGTGAAAAACTGTTTTTT.